The 30 T cell receptor beta chains listed next were all sequenced from one sample in a study of T cells in localized non-small cell lung cancer. Data came from immunoSEQ multiplex PCR; TCRdb stores just in-frame clones and leaves some out. The table has 35,000 or so clones, about 83% seen once. Here the sequenced sample was peripheral blood, taken before any cancer treatment. The receptor set was obtained from a woman aged 35 to 69 with stage I lung adenocarcinoma.

This rearrangement joins TRBV25-1 to TRBJ1-4; a weak D match, TRBD1 (5 bases). CDR1 and CDR2 (germline): MGHDK, SYGVNS. The CDR3 extends over 15 amino acids. V shed 3 bases and J shed 7 bases, with 15 bases lying between them. CDR3 DNA: TGTGCCAGCAGTGACGGGGCAGGGAGGGGTGAAAAACTGTTTTTT. This sequence encodes CASSDGAGRGEKLFF.

The rearrangement links TRBV6-6 to TRBJ1-1; D not resolved. The V gene's germline CDR1 is MNHNY and CDR2 SVGAGI (reference sequence). Trimming removed 5 bases at V and 0 bases at J, with 7 bases between. CDR3 length: 13 amino acids. The CDR3 DNA follows: TGTGCCAGCAGTCGACAACTGAACACTGAAGCTTTCTTT. It encodes CASSRQLNTEAFF.

In its sample, this clone was seen a few times. V usage is TRBV9 and J usage is TRBJ1-2, with D perhaps matching TRBD1 (5 bases). The CDR3 is 13 amino acids. Trimming stripped 0 bases from V and 6 bases from J, with 9 bases between. CDR1 is SGDLS, CDR2 YYNGEE, per germline. CDR3 amino acids: CASSVGGADGYTF. The CDR3 bases are TGTGCCAGCAGCGTAGGAGGGGCTGATGGCTACACCTTC.

In this sample, this clone turned up once. The chain uses TRBV4-1 and TRBJ2-1, with a tentative D call TRBD2 (5 bases). The V end was cut by 0 bases, the J end by 0 bases, with 9 bases between. Germline-derived CDR1 and CDR2 are MGHRA and YSYEKL. There are 16 residues in the CDR3. The CDR3 region is CASSQDTGSSYNEQFF. The CDR3 region has the DNA TGCGCCAGCAGCCAAGATACGGGGAGCTCCTACAATGAGCAGTTCTTC.

V and J are TRBV7-3 and TRBJ1-3, with a tentative D call TRBD1 (5 bases). V was trimmed by 2 bases and J by 1 base, leaving 6 bases between them. This CDR3 contains 14 residues. The germline CDR1 and CDR2 sequences are SGHTA and FQGTGA. CDR3 coding DNA: TGTGCCAGCAGCTTACAGGGTTCTGGAAACACCATATATTTT. Translating it yields CASSLQGSGNTIYF.

The genes are TRBV28 and TRBJ1-4; weak D call: TRBD1 (5 bases). Per germline, CDR1 MDHEN and CDR2 SYDVKM. The CDR3 length is 15 residues. V was trimmed by 5 bases and J by 8 bases, leaving 18 bases between them. Written as DNA, the CDR3 is TGTGCCAGCAGTCTATCCCTGGGGGGTTCCGAAAAACTGTTTTTT. Translation gives CASSLSLGGSEKLFF.

The gene calls are TRBV2 and TRBJ1-5, with 7 bases that match TRBD1. This CDR3 is built from 15 residues. Germline assignment: CDR1 SNHLY and CDR2 FYNNEI. The trim removed 5 bases at V and 4 bases at J, leaving 8 bases unmatched. CDR3: CASSFDREGNQPQHF. DNA of the CDR3: TGTGCCAGCAGTTTCGACAGGGAGGGGAATCAGCCCCAGCATTTT.

The chain has TRBV6-1 and TRBJ1-5; D possibly corresponds to TRBD1 (5 bases). This CDR3 has 13 residues. The ends were cut back, 7 bases at V and 5 bases at J, with 12 bases in the middle. Germline V lookup: CDR1 MNHNS, CDR2 SASEGT. The CDR3 reads CASTRQLDQPQHF. In DNA, the CDR3 is TGTGCCAGCACAAGACAGCTCGATCAGCCCCAGCATTTT.

This chain uses TRBV4-3 with TRBJ1-2; the D is unclear. V was pared by 1 base and J by 4 bases, with 13 bases between. CDR1 and CDR2 (germline): LGHNA, YSLEER. This CDR3 comprises 15 residues. DNA for the CDR3: TGCGCCAGCAGCCAAGTGGAACGGCAGTTCTATGGCTACACCTTC. Translation gives CASSQVERQFYGYTF.

This clone was observed a handful of times. The CDR3 nucleotides are TGTGCCAGTACGTGGGGGCAAGAGACCCAGTACTTC. Translated, it gives CASTWGQETQYF. This sequence joins TRBV6-1 and TRBJ2-5; possibly TRBD1 or TRBD2 for D (5 bases each). CDR1 is MNHNS and CDR2 is SASEGT in the germline V gene. V lost 9 bases to trimming and J lost 2 bases, with 10 bases between them. CDR3 length equals 12 residues.

The sample holds a few counts of this clone. V is TRBV7-2 and J is TRBJ2-3; 8 positions agree with TRBD1. This CDR3 has 15 residues. Germline CDR1 reads SGHTA; CDR2 reads FQGNSA. V gave up 5 bases and J gave up 4 bases; unmatched junction bases: 8. This CDR3 is CASSPQTGVPDTQYF. The CDR3 DNA follows: TGTGCCAGCAGCCCCCAGACAGGGGTCCCAGATACGCAGTATTTT.

The chain links TRBV7-8 to TRBJ1-2; D gene ambiguous. The CDR3 spans 15 residues. The V gene lost 2 bases and the J gene lost 4 bases, with 14 bases spanning the gap. In germline, CDR1 is SGHVS, CDR2 FQNEAQ. The CDR3 sequence is CASSLSSMSTYGYTF. The CDR3 bases are TGTGCCAGCAGCTTAAGTTCGATGTCTACCTATGGCTACACCTTC.

The V gene is TRBV14, the J gene TRBJ1-1; no clear D gene. The CDR3 covers 15 residues. Germline V CDR1 and CDR2: SGHDN, FVKESK. Trimming removed 3 bases at V and 4 bases at J, with 15 bases between. Here the CDR3 reads CASSQRRARGTEAFF. CDR3 bases: TGTGCCAGCAGCCAGCGGAGGGCGCGCGGCACTGAAGCTTTCTTT.

The chain has TRBV9 and TRBJ1-1, with D possibly being TRBD1 (6 bases). Germline CDR1 is SGDLS and CDR2 is YYNGEE. The CDR3 totals 14 residues. The V end lost 4 bases, the J end lost 1 base, and 11 bases lay between the germline ends. The CDR3 sequence is CASSPGGANTEAFF. CDR3 bases: TGTGCCAGCAGCCCGGGGGGGGCGAACACTGAAGCTTTCTTT.

The CDR3 DNA follows: TGTGCCAGCTCTCCCATAGCGGGGGGGCTGAGAAATGAGCAGTTCTTC. Encoded protein: CASSPIAGGLRNEQFF. This sequence joins TRBV18 and TRBJ2-1, with 11 bases aligning to TRBD2. Germline-derived CDR1 and CDR2 are KGHSH and LQKENI. Trimming at V came to 6 bases and at J to 7 bases, leaving 11 bases not matched to a gene. The CDR3 is made up of 16 amino acids.

The rearrangement uses TRBV10-1 and TRBJ1-1, with D maybe TRBD1 (6 bases). Germline V gene data show CDR1 as WNHNN and CDR2 as SYGVQD (reference sequence). V lost 4 bases to trimming and J lost 5 bases, with 11 bases between them. The CDR3 sequence is 13 residues long. The CDR3 region has the DNA TGCGCCAGCAGTGCCGGGGGCGCAACTGAAGCTTTCTTT. Translating gives CASSAGGATEAFF.

The gene calls are TRBV5-8 and TRBJ1-1; 7 positions match TRBD1. The CDR3 is 14 amino acids. From germline, CDR1 is SGHTS and CDR2 YDEGEE. V gave up 2 bases and J gave up 4 bases; unmatched junction bases: 5. CDR3 nucleotide sequence: TGTGCCAGCAGCTTACAGGGGAAGGGCACTGAAGCTTTCTTT. Protein product: CASSLQGKGTEAFF.

V usage is TRBV11-2 and J usage is TRBJ2-7; TRBD1 might be the D (6 bases). V dropped 4 bases and J dropped 2 bases, with 15 bases sitting between them. The CDR3 sequence is 15 residues long. Per the germline V gene, CDR1 is SGHAT and CDR2 is FQNNGV. CDR3 sequence: CASSSIRDKTYEQYF. CDR3 in DNA: TGTGCCAGCAGCTCGATCCGGGACAAAACCTACGAGCAGTACTTC.

The chain links TRBV28 to TRBJ1-3; D call uncertain. The germline V and J ends were trimmed by 5 bases and 0 bases, with 14 bases remaining between them. The germline V gene encodes CDR1 MDHEN and CDR2 SYDVKM. The CDR3 spans 16 residues. Here the CDR3 DNA reads TGTGCCAGCAGTCTGCACGTCGTGAGCTCTGGAAACACCATATATTTT. The encoded protein is CASSLHVVSSGNTIYF.

This clone was found once. The chain links TRBV28 to TRBJ1-2; maybe TRBD1 (5 bases). CDR3 length equals 13 residues. With 2 bases removed from V and 3 bases from J, the gap between germline ends came to 7 bases. Germline CDR1 is MDHEN and CDR2 is SYDVKM. CDR3 sequence reads: CASSLAGYYGYTF. The CDR3 DNA is TGTGCCAGCAGTTTAGCAGGGTACTATGGCTACACCTTC.

V and J are TRBV19 and TRBJ1-2; 7 bases are shared with TRBD1. CDR3 length equals 15 residues. Germline CDR1 is LNHDA and CDR2 is SQIVND (reference sequence). V gave up 6 bases and J gave up 6 bases; unmatched junction bases: 13. CDR3 DNA sequence: TGTGCCAGTAGCCGACAAAGGGCCAGGGGGAATGGCTACACCTTC. As protein: CASSRQRARGNGYTF.

This rearrangement joins TRBV7-2 to TRBJ1-3; maybe TRBD1 (6 bases). Trimming removed 5 bases at V and 4 bases at J, with 18 bases between. The germline gives CDR1 SGHTA, CDR2 FQGNSA. The CDR3 is 16 residues long. The CDR3 spells CASSTAGAGWGNTIYF. The CDR3 coding sequence is TGTGCCAGCAGCACCGCAGGGGCAGGATGGGGAAACACCATATATTTT.

This chain joins TRBV5-1 and TRBJ2-1; 12 nucleotides agree with TRBD2. Germline-derived CDR1 and CDR2 are SGHRS and YFSETQ. The J segment lost 7 bases and the V segment lost 4 bases, leaving 6 bases of the junction unmatched. The CDR3 runs 15 residues. The CDR3 sequence: CASSPLAGGPNEQFF. As DNA, the CDR3 is TGCGCCAGCAGCCCGCTAGCGGGGGGGCCGAATGAGCAGTTCTTC.

V gene TRBV5-8 combines with J gene TRBJ1-4; D gene uncertain. The V and J ends lost 4 bases and 0 bases respectively, with 7 bases between them. Looked up from germline, CDR1 is SGHTS and CDR2 is YDEGEE. This CDR3 comprises 14 residues. The CDR3 bases are TGTGCCAGCAGCATTCGAGCAACTAATGAAAAACTGTTTTTT. It specifies CASSIRATNEKLFF.

The V gene is TRBV7-2, the J gene TRBJ2-7; D is uncertain. Trimming took 6 bases from V and 1 from J, leaving 13 bases between them. The CDR3 length is 14 residues. Germline CDR1 is SGHTA and CDR2 is FQGNSA. The CDR3 protein is CASRGIPQSYEQYF. The CDR3 DNA follows: TGTGCCAGCAGGGGGATTCCCCAATCCTACGAGCAGTACTTC.

The chain uses TRBV4-1 and TRBJ1-6; no reliable D call. Trimming took off 2 bases at V and 4 bases at J, with 9 bases between the two ends. The CDR3 loop spans 15 amino acids. Germline-derived CDR1 and CDR2 are MGHRA and YSYEKL. CDR3 sequence (DNA): TGCGCCAGCAGCCAAATCTTAGATTATAATTCACCCCTCCACTTT. Translation: CASSQILDYNSPLHF.

The J gene is TRBJ1-1, the V gene TRBV6-5; D not certain. V lost 5 bases to trimming and J lost 5 bases, with 12 bases between them. The CDR3 runs 13 residues. From germline, CDR1 is MNHEY and CDR2 SVGAGI. CDR3 coding DNA: TGTGCCAGCAGTCCCCCTATGGGAACTGAAGCTTTCTTT. Translating gives CASSPPMGTEAFF.

The chain couples TRBV7-9 to TRBJ2-5; TRBD1 matches 9 bases. The CDR3 sequence is 14 residues long. The J segment lost 5 bases and the V segment lost 3 bases, leaving 4 bases of the junction unmatched. Germline loops: CDR1 SEHNR, CDR2 FQNEAQ (reference sequence). CDR3 nucleotides: TGTGCCAGCAGCTTCGGACAGGGGAGGGAGACCCAGTACTTC. It encodes CASSFGQGRETQYF.

This chain uses TRBV15 with TRBJ1-2; D gene ambiguous. Germline CDR1 LNHNV, CDR2 YYDKDF (reference sequence). The CDR3 runs 14 residues. Trimming removed 1 base from V and 5 bases from J, with 11 bases in between. CDR3 nucleotide sequence: TGTGCCACCAGCAGAGCCATGGACCCGTATGGCTACACCTTC. Translated, it gives CATSRAMDPYGYTF.

This clone has just one count. CDR3 loop: CATSRERGQTYEQYF. The CDR3 nucleotides read TGTGCCACCAGCAGAGAGAGGGGGCAAACCTACGAGCAGTACTTC. The chain uses TRBV15 and TRBJ2-7, with TRBD1 identical over 7 bases. This CDR3 has 15 residues. CDR1 is LNHNV, CDR2 YYDKDF, per germline (reference sequence). V shed 0 bases, J shed 2 bases, and the junction held 4 bases outside the gene matches.